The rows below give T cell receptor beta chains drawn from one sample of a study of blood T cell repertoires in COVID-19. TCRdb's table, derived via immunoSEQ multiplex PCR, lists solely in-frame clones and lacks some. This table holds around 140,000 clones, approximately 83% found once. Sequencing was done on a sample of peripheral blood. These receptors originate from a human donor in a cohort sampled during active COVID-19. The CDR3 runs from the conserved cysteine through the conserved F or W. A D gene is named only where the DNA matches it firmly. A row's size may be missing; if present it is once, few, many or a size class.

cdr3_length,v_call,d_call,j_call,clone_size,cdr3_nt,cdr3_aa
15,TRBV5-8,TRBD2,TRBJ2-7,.,TGTGCCAGCAGCTCACTTAGCGGGAGTTGGAACGAGCAGTACTTC,CASSSLSGSWNEQYF
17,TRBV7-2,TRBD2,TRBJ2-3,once,TGTGCCAGCAGCTTGAGGACTAGCGGGAGATCCCCAGATACGCAGTATTTT,CASSLRTSGRSPDTQYF
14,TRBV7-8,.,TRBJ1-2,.,TGTGCCAGCAGCTTAGAAGAGGGGGTTTGGGGCTACACCTTC,CASSLEEGVWGYTF
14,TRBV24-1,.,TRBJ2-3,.,TGTGCCACCAGTGATTTGGGGGCCGGAGATACGCAGTATTTT,CATSDLGAGDTQYF
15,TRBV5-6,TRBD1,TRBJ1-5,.,TGTGCCAGCAGCTTATTGAGGGGGCTCAATCAGCCCCAGCATTTT,CASSLLRGLNQPQHF
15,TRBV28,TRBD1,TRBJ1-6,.,TGTGCCAGTATACAGGGGGAGATCTATAATTCACCCCTCCACTTT,CASIQGEIYNSPLHF
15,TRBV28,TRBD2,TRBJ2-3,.,TGTGCCAGCACCCTGCAGGGGACTAGCGGACATACGCAGTATTTT,CASTLQGTSGHTQYF
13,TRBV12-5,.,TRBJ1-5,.,TGTGCTAGTGGCCTGGAGGCTGATCAGCCCCAGCATTTT,CASGLEADQPQHF
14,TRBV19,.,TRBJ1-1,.,TGTGCCAGTAGTATAGCAGGGGCCTACACTGAAGCTTTCTTT,CASSIAGAYTEAFF
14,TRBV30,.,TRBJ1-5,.,TGTGCCTGGAGCAAGGGGTTATCCAATCAGCCCCAGCATTTT,CAWSKGLSNQPQHF
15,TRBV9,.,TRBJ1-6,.,TGTGCCAGCAGCGTAGGTCAGGGCCTCAATTCACCCCTCCACTTT,CASSVGQGLNSPLHF
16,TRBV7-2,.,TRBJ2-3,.,TGTGCCAGCAGCTTAATCGCGGATTTGGGTACAGATACGCAGTATTTT,CASSLIADLGTDTQYF
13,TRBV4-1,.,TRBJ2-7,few,TGCGCCAGCAGCCAAGCGTCAGGGGACGAGCAGTACTTC,CASSQASGDEQYF
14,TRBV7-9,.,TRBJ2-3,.,TGTGCCAGCAACTCACCCTTATGGACAGATACGCAGTATTTT,CASNSPLWTDTQYF
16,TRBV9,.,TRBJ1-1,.,TGTGCCAGCAGCGGTTCAGGGAAGGGGTGGGACACTGAAGCTTTCTTT,CASSGSGKGWDTEAFF
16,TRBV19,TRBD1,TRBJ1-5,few,TGTGCCAGTAGTATTACAGGGGCCTTTAGCAATCAGCCCCAGCATTTT,CASSITGAFSNQPQHF
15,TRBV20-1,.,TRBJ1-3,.,TGCAGTGCTAGTGATGGACAGCGGCCTGGAAACACCATATATTTT,CSASDGQRPGNTIYF
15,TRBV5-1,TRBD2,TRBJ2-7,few,TGCGCCAGCAGCTTAAGACTAGCGGGAGGAAACGAGCAGTACTTC,CASSLRLAGGNEQYF
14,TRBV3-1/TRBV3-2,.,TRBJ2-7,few,TGTGCCAGCAGCCAAGCAAGGCGGCAACCGGAGCAGTACTTC,CASSQARRQPEQYF
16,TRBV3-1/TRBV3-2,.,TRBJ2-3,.,TGTGCCAGCAGCCAAGATCCTGGGGCGGGCACAGATACGCAGTATTTT,CASSQDPGAGTDTQYF
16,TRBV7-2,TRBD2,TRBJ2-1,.,TGTGCCAGCAGCTCAAATAGCGGGATGGTTAAGAATGAGCAGTTCTTC,CASSSNSGMVKNEQFF
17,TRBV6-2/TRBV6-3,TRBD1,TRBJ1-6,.,TGTGCCAGCAGGCCTGACAGGGGGAGCTCCTATAATTCACCCCTCCACTTT,CASRPDRGSSYNSPLHF
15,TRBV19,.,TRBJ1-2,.,TGTGCCAGTAGTAGAGAGGACTCCCCCCCCTATGGCTACACCTTC,CASSREDSPPYGYTF
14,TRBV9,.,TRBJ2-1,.,TGTGCCAGCAGCGTAGGTCCTAGCACCAATGAGCAGTTCTTC,CASSVGPSTNEQFF
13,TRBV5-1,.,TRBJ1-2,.,TGCGCCAGCAGCCCCGGGAATAACTTTGGCTACACCTTC,CASSPGNNFGYTF
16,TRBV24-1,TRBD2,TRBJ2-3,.,TGTGCCACCAGTGACCCGGGACTAGCGGGAGCAGATACGCAGTATTTT,CATSDPGLAGADTQYF
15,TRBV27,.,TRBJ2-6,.,TGTGCCAGCAGTCCCGGGAGCTCTGGGGCCAACGTCCTGACTTTC,CASSPGSSGANVLTF
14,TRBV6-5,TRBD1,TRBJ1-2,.,TGTGCCAGCAGGCTCGAGGGACAGGGGAATGGCTACACCTTC,CASRLEGQGNGYTF